The 5 T cell receptor beta chains below come from one sample, sequenced in a study of control samples from healthy donors and cancer patients. Clones were read by immunoSEQ multiplex PCR, and TCRdb kept only the in-frame ones, dropping some. The table includes 120,000 or so clones, around 87% detected once. The sequenced material came from blood. These receptors all come from a man aged 25-45 years in good health.

J is TRBJ2-1 and V is TRBV20-1; 7 positions agree with TRBD2. The CDR3 has 17 residues. CDR1 is DFQATT and CDR2 is SNEGSKA in the germline V gene (reference sequence). V lost 3 bases to trimming and J lost 0 bases; unmatched junction nucleotides: 11. For the CDR3, the DNA is TGCAGTGCTAGTAAGAGTAGCGGGTGGAGCTCCTACAATGAGCAGTTCTTC. This codes for CSASKSSGWSSYNEQFF.

The count of this clone is one. V usage is TRBV19 and J usage is TRBJ1-2, with 7 positions matching TRBD1. The CDR3 extends over 16 amino acids. Germline V lookup: CDR1 LNHDA, CDR2 SQIVND (reference sequence). V trimming: 6 bases; J trimming: 4 bases; junction bases outside the gene matches: 14. The CDR3 loop is CASRREGQQGGYGYTF. The CDR3 DNA reads as TGTGCCAGTAGGCGTGAGGGACAGCAAGGGGGCTATGGCTACACCTTC.

The chain combines TRBV11-3 with TRBJ2-5, with D perhaps matching TRBD2 (7 bases). This CDR3 region has 15 residues. CDR1 and CDR2 from the germline V gene are SGHNT and YENEEA. Trimming removed 1 base at V and 1 base at J, with 10 bases between. DNA for the CDR3: TGTGCCAGCAGCTTAGGAGGGGGGGCCCAAGAGACCCAGTACTTC. Its protein is CASSLGGGAQETQYF. Using reference TRBV11-3 and TRBJ2-5 for the parts outside the CDR3, the full variable domain is EAGVVQSPRYKIIEKKQPVAFWCNPISGHNTLYWYLQNLGQGPELLIRYENEEAVDDSQLPKDRFSAERLKGVDSTLKIQPAELGDSAVYLCASSLGGGAQETQYFGPGTRLLVL.

This CDR3 reads CASGGRTDTQYF. The CDR3 DNA is TGTGCCAGCGGGGGACGAACAGATACGCAGTATTTT. V is TRBV6-5 and J is TRBJ2-3; D tentatively fits TRBD1 or TRBD2 (5 bases each). The V gene lost 8 bases and the J gene lost 3 bases, with 9 bases spanning the gap. Germline V gene sequence: CDR1 MNHEY, CDR2 SVGAGI. This CDR3 contains 12 residues.

The chain uses TRBV28 and TRBJ2-5; tentatively, D is TRBD2 (5 bases). V gave up 7 bases and J gave up 5 bases, with 17 bases separating them. The CDR3 consists of 14 residues. Germline loops: CDR1 MDHEN, CDR2 SYDVKM. CDR3 nucleotides: TGTGCCAGCAATCCAGGAGGTACTAGGGAGACCCAGTACTTC. Protein sequence: CASNPGGTRETQYF.